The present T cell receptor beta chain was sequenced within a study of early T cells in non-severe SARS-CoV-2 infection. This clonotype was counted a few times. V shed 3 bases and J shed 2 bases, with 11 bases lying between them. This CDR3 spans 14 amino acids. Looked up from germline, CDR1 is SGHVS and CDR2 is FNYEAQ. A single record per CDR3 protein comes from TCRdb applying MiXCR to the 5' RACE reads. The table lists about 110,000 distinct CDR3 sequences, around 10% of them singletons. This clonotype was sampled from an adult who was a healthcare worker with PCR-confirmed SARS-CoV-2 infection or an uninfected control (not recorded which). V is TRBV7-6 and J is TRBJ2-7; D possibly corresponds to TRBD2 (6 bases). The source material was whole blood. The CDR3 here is CASSFNAGTYEQYF. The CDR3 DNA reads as TGTGCCAGCAGCTTTAACGCGGGGACCTACGAGCAGTACTTC.